One T cell receptor (beta chain) is described in this entry. Its antigen specificity is not known. Qualities for individual bases were not recorded, and no much larger clone is one base off. This sample stems from a study of blood T cell repertoires in COVID-19 (TCRdb year 2020). At the level of the whole study: Collaborator samples came from the United States, Italy and Spain and covered acute and convalescent phases of COVID-19. The sample metadata nearly always contained a de-identified subject ID, COVID-19 status, age in years and sex. The prospective study material was composed of cDNA or gDNA derived from T cells, B-cell-depleted T cells, or PBMCs. Where available, HLA class I and class II types were obtained from metadata supplied by the sample provider rather than from assay-based typing. Subjects who had been exposed to COVID-19, were actively infected with it, or had recovered from it provided the deeply sampled blood TCRbeta repertoires that made up the dataset. The repertoires were made available in a free public database intended to serve as a resource for research on the immune response to SARS-CoV-2. Samples were obtained from the ongoing ImmuneRACE study (first 160 participants) and from 1,000 to 1,500 subjects provided by 6 global collaborators.

The immunoSEQ Assay, a bias-controlled multiplex PCR, was used to amplify TCRbeta CDR3 regions from genomic DNA. In the paper's pipeline: The number of nucleated cells in each sample was estimated by amplification of reference gene primers within the assay. To quantify the absolute abundance of each unique TCRbeta CDR3 rearrangement, sequence reads were collapsed and filtered. For each sample, productive Simpson clonality was calculated as the square root of Simpson's diversity index over productive rearrangements. TCRdb stores this immuneACCESS table with in-frame sequences only. Part of the clones is absent; in the studies checked, under half of the shortfall reflects unresolved V genes, and no reason is known for the rest. V and J calls and clone size are as listed in that table; D and trimming were resolved from the DNA. The sample profile shows a few hundred thousand clones; more than 75% of them were found once. Jointly, the top ten make up 1.2% of the sample.

Enrolling through a virtual design, the prospective study's participants ranged in age from roughly 18 to 95 years and lived across 24 United States geographic areas. In the prospective study, participants were assigned to cohorts based on the clinical history participants reported in a screening survey and a study questionnaire. Recovered participants in ImmuneRACE Cohort 3 were defined as having two consecutive negative NP/OP PCR tests, clearance from a healthcare professional, or resolution of symptoms. In the prospective study, whole blood, serum and a nasopharyngeal or oropharyngeal swab were collected from each participant by mobile phlebotomists. Over a roughly two-month period, participants in the prospective study had the option of providing additional blood draws and questionnaires. Before DNA extraction, prospective study blood samples were shipped either frozen or at room temperature.

The study at large found these results: The amount of clinical and demographic metadata varied by source and participant and was provided uncurated.

V is shortened by 3 bases, J by 1 base, and the region joining them spans 12 bases. From cysteine to phenylalanine, the CDR3 is 16 amino acids long. CDR3 DNA only is kept here, 48 bases in frame from base 1. CDR1 is given as LGHNA and CDR2 as YSLEER, both from the germline V gene. What was sequenced was PBMCs or T cells enriched from blood (not recorded which). This clonotype was obtained from a woman aged 18 to 35 who had recovered from COVID-19. The chain links TRBV4-3 with TRBJ2-2; TRBD1 might be the D gene, on 5 matching bases. The DNA is TGCGCCAGCAGCCAGTGGACAACAGGGAACACCGGGGAGCTGTTTTTT. This gives the protein CASSQWTTGNTGELFF.